The following is a T cell receptor beta chain sequence with its context. Antigen unknown. PCR employed 60 Vbeta and 13 Jbeta primers. The protocol was immunoSEQ multiplex PCR, while the TCRdb copy is restricted to in-frame clones and leaves out a portion. This table has under 200,000 clones, 80% to 85% appearing once. The data derive from a study of cytomegalovirus exposure and HLA in healthy donors. Study context: Findings of an earlier analysis included over 95 million unique TCR beta sequences from roughly 200 million T cells. General study findings and limits: Fewer N-insertions (relative to the approximately 700-donor mean) were reportedly seen in an Asian-associated ancestry cluster in a later analysis. Being productive about 87% or about 30% of the time was typical of most TCR beta V segments in an earlier analysis.

Germline V gives CDR1 SGHDT, CDR2 YYEEEE. Deletions cut 3 bases from V and 6 bases from J, with 16 bases between. CDR3 length equals 15 residues. The chain couples TRBV5-6 to TRBJ2-4, with D perhaps TRBD1 (6 bases). Input material: PBMCs. This clonotype was sampled from a woman aged 18 to 35 in good health and CMV-seronegative. The CDR3 DNA reads TGTGCCAGCAGCTCGCCAGGGGAGTCCGGAAACATTCAGTACTTC. This translates into CASSSPGESGNIQYF.